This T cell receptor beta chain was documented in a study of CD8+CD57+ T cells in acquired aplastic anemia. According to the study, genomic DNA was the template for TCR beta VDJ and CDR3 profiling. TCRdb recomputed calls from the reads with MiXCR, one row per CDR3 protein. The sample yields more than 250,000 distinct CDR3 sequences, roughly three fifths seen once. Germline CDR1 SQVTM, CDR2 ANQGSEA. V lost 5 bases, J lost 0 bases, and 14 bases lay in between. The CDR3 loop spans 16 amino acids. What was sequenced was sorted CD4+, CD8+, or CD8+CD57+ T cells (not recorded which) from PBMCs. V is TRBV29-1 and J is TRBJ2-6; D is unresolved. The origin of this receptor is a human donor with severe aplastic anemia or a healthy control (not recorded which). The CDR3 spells CSVSYGDPSGANVLTF. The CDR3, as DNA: TGCAGCGTTAGTTACGGAGACCCCTCTGGGGCCAACGTCCTGACTTTC.